This entry lists 10 T cell receptor beta chains sequenced from one sample in a study of blood T cell repertoires in COVID-19. Method: immunoSEQ multiplex PCR; TCRdb's copy keeps in-frame clones and lacks some. The sample consists of under 350,000 clones, around nine tenths of them appearing once. Sequenced sample: peripheral blood. The receptors come from a man in his sixties or seventies with acute or convalescent COVID-19.

This sequence joins TRBV5-1 and TRBJ1-2; 8 positions match TRBD1. There are 14 residues in the CDR3. V shed 4 bases and J 7 bases; nucleotides not matched to a gene: 9. CDR1 and CDR2 (germline): SGHRS, YFSETQ. The CDR3 DNA reads TGCGCCAGCAGCATACTGACAGGGGCGGCTGGCTACACCTTC. Translating gives CASSILTGAAGYTF.

The rearrangement uses TRBV9 and TRBJ2-3, with a tentative D call TRBD2 (5 bases). Germline CDR1 and CDR2: SGDLS and YYNGEE. V was pared by 0 bases and J by 6 bases, with 8 bases between. This CDR3 contains 13 residues. CDR3 sequence: CASSVDGIDTQYF. The CDR3 DNA follows: TGTGCCAGCAGCGTAGACGGGATCGATACGCAGTATTTT.

This sequence joins TRBV7-2 and TRBJ2-2; a weak D match, TRBD2 (7 bases). The CDR3 length is 16 residues. Trimming removed 6 bases from V and 3 bases from J, with 17 bases in between. CDR1 is SGHTA and CDR2 is FQGNSA in the germline V gene. The CDR3 nucleotides read TGTGCCAGCAGATCCGATGGGGGGGCCCACACCGGGGAGCTGTTTTTT. It codes for CASRSDGGAHTGELFF.

This chain joins TRBV30 and TRBJ1-1; D gene ambiguous. Germline V gene lookup returns CDR1 GTSNPN and CDR2 SVGIG (reference sequence). CDR3 size: 13 residues. V lost 3 bases to trimming and J lost 0 bases, with 8 bases between them. The CDR3 DNA sequence: TGTGCCTGGAGACAACAGCTGAACACTGAAGCTTTCTTT. The encoded protein is CAWRQQLNTEAFF.

The V gene is TRBV7-9, the J gene TRBJ2-3; 13 nucleotides line up with TRBD2. This CDR3 region has 16 residues. Trimming cost V 3 bases and J 2 bases; bases outside gene matches: 2. Germline CDR1 SEHNR, CDR2 FQNEAQ (reference sequence). The CDR3 DNA sequence: TGTGCCAGCAGCTTTACTAGCGGGGGGGACACAGATACGCAGTATTTT. This encodes CASSFTSGGDTDTQYF.

V gene TRBV7-2 combines with J gene TRBJ1-6; no clear D gene. Trimming left V 5 bases short and J 4 bases short, with 12 bases between. The germline gives CDR1 SGHTA, CDR2 FQGNSA. The CDR3 totals 15 residues. This chain's CDR3 is CASSQNPQYNSPLHF. CDR3 in DNA: TGTGCCAGCAGCCAAAACCCACAGTATAATTCACCCCTCCACTTT.

The chain couples TRBV5-1 to TRBJ2-6; 8 bases fit TRBD2. The CDR3 is 17 amino acids. In germline, CDR1 is SGHRS, CDR2 YFSETQ. V dropped 4 bases and J dropped 0; count of bases not matched to a gene: 6. In nucleotides, the CDR3 is TGCGCCAGCAGCCAACTAGCGGCGAGCTCTGGGGCCAACGTCCTGACTTTC. This gives the protein CASSQLAASSGANVLTF.

V usage is TRBV3-1 (or the pseudogene TRBV3-2) and J usage is TRBJ1-2; 9 bases line up with TRBD1. This CDR3 has 15 residues. Germline V CDR1 and CDR2: LGHDT, YNNKEL (reference sequence). The J segment lost 11 bases and the V segment lost 1 base, leaving 11 bases of the junction unmatched. In DNA, the CDR3 is TGTGCCAGCAGCCAAGCGGGACAGGGAAGGTCTCCGTACACCTTC. This gives the protein CASSQAGQGRSPYTF.

The chain couples TRBV11-3 to TRBJ2-2; a weak D match, TRBD1 (6 bases). This CDR3 has 15 residues. Germline loops: CDR1 SGHNT, CDR2 YENEEA. V lost 0 bases and J 5 bases, leaving 10 bases between the germline ends. The DNA of the CDR3 is TGTGCCAGCAGCTTAGAACAGGGTGGGACCGGGGAGCTGTTTTTT. Protein product: CASSLEQGGTGELFF. The entire variable domain, with the rest obtained from reference TRBV11-3 and TRBJ2-2, is as follows: EAGVVQSPRYKIIEKKQPVAFWCNPISGHNTLYWYLQNLGQGPELLIRYENEEAVDDSQLPKDRFSAERLKGVDSTLKIQPAELGDSAVYLCASSLEQGGTGELFFGEGSRLTVL.

The V call is TRBV5-1, the J call TRBJ2-3; TRBD2 is a possible D gene (6 bases). The V gene's germline CDR1 is SGHRS and CDR2 YFSETQ. The CDR3 contains 14 residues. V was clipped by 6 bases and J by 5 bases, with 16 bases between them. CDR3 sequence (DNA): TGCGCCAGCAATTTCGGCGGTAGCGGAGATACGCAGTATTTT. Protein product: CASNFGGSGDTQYF.